This T cell receptor beta chain was sequenced in a study of CD8 T cells in ankylosing spondylitis. In its sample, this clonotype was seen many times. TCRdb reanalysed the 5' RACE reads using MiXCR and keeps one entry per CDR3 protein. The data show roughly 42,000 distinct CDR3 sequences, around 2.9% seen once. There are 16 residues in the CDR3. Trimming took 1 base from V and 9 from J; bases not matched to a gene: 12. Germline loops: CDR1 SGDLS, CDR2 YYNGEE. This chain joins TRBV9 and TRBJ2-1, with 8 bases fitting TRBD2. The sequencing input was blood, either unsorted or a sorted T cell fraction (not recorded which). This receptor was identified in a male donor with ankylosing spondylitis or in good health (not recorded which). The CDR3 bases are TGTGCCAGCAGCGTATTAGGAGGGAGCGGGAGCGTTGAGCAGTTCTTC. This encodes CASSVLGGSGSVEQFF.